Presented here are 31 T cell receptor beta chains from one specimen sequenced in a study of cytomegalovirus exposure and HLA in healthy donors. The PCR used 60 Vbeta and 13 Jbeta primers. Using immunoSEQ multiplex PCR, the repertoire was profiled, and TCRdb retains in-frame clones only, with some absent. The data show about 160,000 clones, with roughly three quarters seen just once and about 3.7% held by the top ten. Sequencing was done on a sample of PBMCs. These receptors all come from a human donor in good health.

This chain joins TRBV5-1 and TRBJ2-7, with 10 bases that match TRBD2. CDR3 length: 15 amino acids. Germline-derived CDR1 and CDR2 are SGHRS and YFSETQ. Trimming at V came to 1 base and at J to 5 bases, leaving 6 bases not matched to a gene. This CDR3 reads CASSLSLAGAHEQYF. The CDR3 DNA sequence: TGCGCCAGCAGCTTGAGTCTAGCGGGAGCCCACGAGCAGTACTTC.

The V and J genes are TRBV7-9 and TRBJ2-2, with 7 bases that match TRBD2. The CDR3 contains 15 residues. Germline V CDR1 and CDR2: SEHNR, FQNEAQ (reference sequence). The V and J ends lost 3 bases and 5 bases, in that order; junction bases with no gene match: 6. CDR3 coding DNA: TGTGCCAGCAGCTTCGGATCGGGGGGAACCGGGGAGCTGTTTTTT. This translates into CASSFGSGGTGELFF.

The chain couples TRBV5-1 to TRBJ2-3, with 7 bases fitting TRBD2. J lost 0 bases, V lost 4 bases, and 5 bases had no gene match. The germline gives CDR1 SGHRS, CDR2 YFSETQ. The CDR3 spans 15 residues. The CDR3 DNA reads as TGCGCCAGCAGCACCGCGGGGGTCAGCACAGATACGCAGTATTTT. Translated: CASSTAGVSTDTQYF.

The chain combines TRBV7-3 with TRBJ2-1; possibly TRBD1 for D (6 bases). Trimming left V 3 bases short and J 12 bases short, with 30 bases between. The CDR3 has 18 amino acids. The germline gives CDR1 SGHTA, CDR2 FQGTGA. The CDR3, as DNA: TGTGCCAGCAGCTTGTCATGGTCCGTAATGGCTGACAGGAACGGGCAGTTCTTC. Translation: CASSLSWSVMADRNGQFF.

The chain combines TRBV18 with TRBJ2-5; 9 nucleotides agree with TRBD2. Germline CDR1 KGHSH, CDR2 LQKENI. There are 14 residues in the CDR3. Trimming removed 9 bases from V and 0 bases from J; junction bases left unmatched: 5. The CDR3 sequence: CASQGLAHQETQYF. In DNA form, the CDR3 reads TGTGCCAGTCAGGGACTAGCCCACCAAGAGACCCAGTACTTC.

The chain links TRBV9 to TRBJ2-2, with 9 bases lining up with TRBD2. CDR1 SGDLS and CDR2 YYNGEE come from the germline V gene. This CDR3 spans 15 amino acids. V lost 5 bases and J lost 2; bases outside the gene matches: 4. The CDR3: CASRSGRINTGELFF. CDR3 sequence (DNA): TGTGCCAGCAGAAGCGGGAGGATAAACACCGGGGAGCTGTTTTTT.

V is TRBV30 and J is TRBJ1-6, with 9 bases matching TRBD1. The CDR3 is made up of 17 amino acids. Trimming at V came to 0 bases and at J to 7 bases, leaving 10 bases not matched to a gene. Germline V gene lookup returns CDR1 GTSNPN and CDR2 SVGIG (reference sequence). The CDR3 loop reads CAWSVARTGAGNSPLHF. The CDR3 coding sequence is TGTGCCTGGAGTGTAGCCCGGACAGGGGCGGGCAATTCACCCCTCCACTTT.

CDR3 sequence: CASRILETGRNTEAFF. The CDR3 DNA reads TGTGCCAGCAGAATCCTTGAGACAGGGAGGAACACTGAAGCTTTCTTT. The genes are TRBV21-1 and TRBJ1-1; the listed D gene, TRBD1, was not tested against the DNA. TRBV21-1 is marked as a pseudogene. There are 16 residues in the CDR3.

V usage is TRBV2 and J usage is TRBJ1-1, with D possibly matching TRBD1 (6 bases). Trimming took 8 bases from V and 7 from J, leaving 14 bases between them. The germline gives CDR1 SNHLY, CDR2 FYNNEI. This CDR3 comprises 12 residues. CDR3 sequence: CASGGAGIEAFF. The CDR3 coding sequence is TGTGCCAGCGGGGGGGCGGGGATTGAAGCTTTCTTT.

This rearrangement joins TRBV18 to TRBJ2-7; 8 bases align to TRBD1. The germline V gene has CDR1 KGHSH and CDR2 LQKENI. J was trimmed by 6 bases and V by 6 bases; bases with no gene match: 7. The CDR3 is 13 amino acids. This CDR3 is CASSPEQGGEQYF. The CDR3 DNA follows: TGTGCCAGCTCCCCTGAACAGGGGGGCGAGCAGTACTTC.

V gene TRBV5-4 combines with J gene TRBJ1-1; D perhaps matches TRBD1 (5 bases). Trimming took 4 bases from V and 0 from J, leaving 13 bases between them. Germline assignment: CDR1 SGHNT and CDR2 YYREEE (reference sequence). This CDR3 contains 15 residues. The CDR3 nucleotides read TGTGCCAGCAGCCTCCAGGGTAGGGTGAACACTGAAGCTTTCTTT. Translation gives CASSLQGRVNTEAFF.

A remark on this clone: Other DNA sequences within the sample encode an identical CDR3. This CDR3 is CASSLVGGEQYF. The CDR3 DNA reads TGTGCCAGCAGCTTGGTAGGGGGCGAGCAGTACTTC. This rearrangement joins TRBV5-4 to TRBJ2-7; weak D call: TRBD1 (6 bases). Germline CDR1 SGHNT, CDR2 YYREEE (reference sequence). There are 12 residues in the CDR3. V was pared by 0 bases and J by 6 bases, with 7 bases between.

This clone was observed once. This chain links TRBV7-6 with TRBJ2-7; TRBD1 matches at 10 bases. The CDR3 runs 14 residues. J was trimmed by 2 bases and V by 8 bases; bases with no gene match: 6. Germline assignment: CDR1 SGHVS and CDR2 FNYEAQ. CDR3 nucleotide sequence: TGTGCCAGCGGCCCCGGACAGGGGGCCTACGAGCAGTACTTC. Amino acid sequence: CASGPGQGAYEQYF.

The V gene is TRBV16, the J gene TRBJ1-5; a weak D match, TRBD1 (6 bases). This CDR3 region has 14 residues. In germline, CDR1 is KGHSY, CDR2 FQNENV. Trimming took 3 bases from V and 4 from J, leaving 10 bases between them. The CDR3, as DNA: TGTGCCAGCAGCCAGGGGACACCTAATCAGCCCCAGCATTTT. It yields the protein CASSQGTPNQPQHF.

This chain links TRBV2 with TRBJ2-1, with TRBD1 as a possible D gene (6 bases). The CDR3 is 11 residues long. Per the germline V gene, CDR1 is SNHLY and CDR2 is FYNNEI. The V gene lost 10 bases and the J gene lost 9 bases, with 13 bases spanning the gap. The CDR3: CAIHRVGEQFF. As DNA, the CDR3 is TGTGCCATCCACAGGGTTGGTGAGCAGTTCTTC.

The chain has TRBV27 and TRBJ2-5, with 14 bases matching TRBD2. Germline V lookup: CDR1 MNHEY, CDR2 SMNVEV (reference sequence). Trimming cost V 6 bases and J 5 bases; bases outside gene matches: 2. The CDR3 has 14 amino acids. The CDR3: CASRGLAGVETQYF. The CDR3 DNA sequence: TGTGCCAGCAGGGGACTAGCGGGAGTGGAGACCCAGTACTTC.

The chain employs TRBV6-5 and TRBJ1-1; a possible D gene is TRBD1 (6 bases). V was clipped by 0 bases and J by 10 bases, with 12 bases between them. Germline assignment: CDR1 MNHEY and CDR2 SVGAGI. This CDR3 region has 13 residues. The CDR3 region is CASSYSGARGAFF. The DNA for the CDR3 is TGTGCCAGCAGTTACTCGGGGGCCCGGGGAGCTTTCTTT.

The gene calls are TRBV19 and TRBJ1-1; 11 nucleotides match TRBD1. Germline V gives CDR1 LNHDA, CDR2 SQIVND (reference sequence). Trimming cost V 8 bases and J 5 bases; bases outside gene matches: 4. The CDR3 runs to 13 residues. CDR3 residues: CASGQGAGTEAFF. The CDR3 nucleotides are TGTGCCAGTGGACAGGGGGCAGGAACTGAAGCTTTCTTT.

The chain joins TRBV7-9 to TRBJ2-1; the D gene is possibly TRBD2 (5 bases). The germline V gene encodes CDR1 SEHNR and CDR2 FQNEAQ (reference sequence). The CDR3 runs to 12 residues. V lost 5 bases and J lost 9, with 11 bases in between. The CDR3 here is CASSTRFGEQFF. CDR3 DNA sequence: TGTGCCAGCAGCACTAGGTTTGGTGAGCAGTTCTTC. Complete variable domain (other parts from reference TRBV7-9 and TRBJ2-1): DTGVSQNPRHKITKRGQNVTFRCDPISEHNRLYWYRQTLGQGPEFLTYFQNEAQLEKSRLLSDRFSAERPKGSFSTLEIQRTEQGDSAMYLCASSTRFGEQFFGPGTRLTVL.

The chain combines TRBV15 with TRBJ2-5; a possible D gene is TRBD2 (5 bases). Trimming took 5 bases from V and 0 from J, leaving 16 bases between them. CDR3 length: 16 residues. Germline CDR1 and CDR2: LNHNV and YYDKDF (reference sequence). DNA for the CDR3: TGTGCCACCAGCTCACATACCACGGGGTACCAAGAGACCCAGTACTTC. Translating it yields CATSSHTTGYQETQYF.

The gene calls are TRBV30 and TRBJ2-7; a possible D gene is TRBD2 (6 bases). Trimming stripped 1 base from V and 6 bases from J, with 16 bases between. Germline V gene data show CDR1 as GTSNPN and CDR2 as SVGIG (reference sequence). CDR3 length equals 14 residues. The CDR3 reads CAWSGVGLGGEQYF. The CDR3 DNA sequence: TGTGCCTGGAGTGGGGTTGGCCTGGGAGGCGAGCAGTACTTC.

This sequence joins TRBV19 and TRBJ1-6, with 8 positions matching TRBD1. V lost 5 bases, J lost 0 bases, and 3 bases stayed unmatched. This CDR3 has 16 residues. From germline, CDR1 is LNHDA and CDR2 SQIVND (reference sequence). CDR3: CASSWTGSSYNSPLHF. The CDR3 region has the DNA TGTGCCAGTAGTTGGACAGGGAGCTCCTATAATTCACCCCTCCACTTT. Complete variable domain (other parts from reference TRBV19 and TRBJ1-6): DGGITQSPKYLFRKEGQNVTLSCEQNLNHDAMYWYRQDPGQGLRLIYYSQIVNDFQKGDIAEGYSVSREKKESFPLTVTSAQKNPTAFYLCASSWTGSSYNSPLHFGNGTRLTVT.

V gene TRBV7-3 combines with J gene TRBJ2-2; TRBD2 agrees at 8 bases. CDR1 and CDR2 (germline): SGHTA, FQGTGA. The CDR3 is made up of 15 amino acids. With V trimmed by 3 bases and J by 1 base, 1 base remained unmatched. In nucleotides, the CDR3 is TGTGCCAGCAGCTTGGGACTAGTGAACACCGGGGAGCTGTTTTTT. It is translated as CASSLGLVNTGELFF.

This rearrangement joins TRBV28 to TRBJ1-1; 11 bases map to TRBD1. The V segment lost 7 bases and the J segment 10 bases; nucleotides outside the gene matches: 8. CDR3 size: 13 residues. CDR1 is MDHEN, CDR2 SYDVKM, per germline. The CDR3 spells CASMGTGGKGAFF. The CDR3 DNA is TGTGCCAGCATGGGGACAGGGGGAAAGGGAGCTTTCTTT.

The chain is built from TRBV2 and TRBJ2-5; D unresolved. The J call may be in error: the DNA end matches TRBJ2-7 better. The CDR3 totals 13 residues. CDR1 and CDR2 (germline): SNHLY, FYNNEI. CDR3 nucleotide sequence: TGTGCCAGCAGGACCCCAGTGGGCTACGAGCAGTACTTC. Its protein is CASRTPVGYEQYF.

The chain combines TRBV6-5 with TRBJ2-3; 8 bases line up with TRBD1. The CDR3 extends over 14 amino acids. Germline V CDR1 and CDR2: MNHEY, SVGAGI. V lost 6 bases, J lost 6 bases, and 8 bases stayed unmatched. CDR3 in amino acids: CASSRQGHSDTQYF. The CDR3, as DNA: TGTGCCAGCAGCCGACAGGGGCATTCGGATACGCAGTATTTT.

CDR3: CASSIGQRGAKNIQYF. The CDR3 nucleotides are TGTGCCAGTAGTATAGGACAGAGAGGTGCCAAAAACATTCAGTACTTC. The chain recombines TRBV19 with TRBJ2-4; a weak D match, TRBD1 (5 bases). The length of the CDR3 is 16 residues. Germline-derived CDR1 and CDR2 are LNHDA and SQIVND (reference sequence). Trimming removed 1 base at V and 1 base at J, with 11 bases between. Complete variable domain (other parts from reference TRBV19 and TRBJ2-4): DGGITQSPKYLFRKEGQNVTLSCEQNLNHDAMYWYRQDPGQGLRLIYYSQIVNDFQKGDIAEGYSVSREKKESFPLTVTSAQKNPTAFYLCASSIGQRGAKNIQYFGAGTRLSVL.

V usage is TRBV28 and J usage is TRBJ1-3, with D maybe TRBD1 (5 bases). Trimming shortened V by 8 bases and J by 4 bases, and 18 bases separated the two germline ends. The germline V gene has CDR1 MDHEN and CDR2 SYDVKM. The length of the CDR3 is 15 residues. The CDR3 loop is CASGGTQGRGNTIYF. The CDR3 bases are TGTGCCAGCGGGGGGACCCAGGGTAGAGGAAACACCATATATTTT.

The chain couples TRBV19 to TRBJ1-2; D is possibly TRBD1 (5 bases). Germline values: CDR1 LNHDA, CDR2 SQIVND (reference sequence). This CDR3 spans 16 amino acids. Trimming stripped 0 bases from V and 8 bases from J, with 19 bases between. CDR3 in amino acids: CASSIDHSGGPGGYTF. The CDR3 DNA sequence: TGTGCCAGTAGTATAGATCACAGCGGGGGACCGGGCGGCTACACCTTC.

This clone was detected once. The gene calls are TRBV7-2 and TRBJ2-1; D remains ambiguous. Trimming pared 9 bases from V and 4 bases from J, leaving 13 bases between. The CDR3 has 13 residues. Germline CDR1 reads SGHTA; CDR2 reads FQGNSA. The CDR3 nucleotides are TGTGCCAGTAACGTACAGCTTTACAATGAGCAGTTCTTC. Its translation: CASNVQLYNEQFF.

V usage is TRBV15 and J usage is TRBJ1-2; D is possibly TRBD1 (6 bases). CDR3 length equals 14 residues. CDR1 LNHNV and CDR2 YYDKDF come from the germline V gene (reference sequence). The V end lost 4 bases, the J end lost 2 bases, and 11 bases lay between the germline ends. CDR3 sequence (DNA): TGTGCCACCAGCACGGCAGGGGCAAACTATGGCTACACCTTC. It specifies CATSTAGANYGYTF.